Shown below are 13 T cell receptor beta chains from a single sample sequenced in a study of cytomegalovirus exposure and HLA in healthy donors. The PCR was carried out with 60 Vbeta primers and 13 Jbeta primers. Here immunoSEQ multiplex PCR was the method, and the copy in TCRdb shows in-frame clones only, minus some. The profile shows roughly 100,000 clones, 63% of them singletons. Sample: PBMCs. Source of these receptors: a human donor in good health.

This clone turned up a few times. This chain joins TRBV13 and TRBJ2-2, with D perhaps matching TRBD1 (5 bases). V lost 5 bases, J lost 6 bases, and 19 bases lay in between. The CDR3 spans 16 residues. Germline assignment: CDR1 PRHDT and CDR2 FYEKMQ (reference sequence). In DNA, the CDR3 is TGTGCCAGCAGCACCCCGGCGGTATGGGGCCCCGGGGAGCTGTTTTTT. This sequence encodes CASSTPAVWGPGELFF. Filled out from reference TRBV13 and TRBJ2-2, the complete variable domain reads AAGVIQSPRHLIKEKRETATLKCYPIPRHDTVYWYQQGPGQDPQFLISFYEKMQSDKGSIPDRFSAQQFSDYHSELNMSSLELGDSALYFCASSTPAVWGPGELFFGEGSRLTVL.

In its sample, this clone was seen a few times. Germline is not matched at one junction end, which may reflect a read error. The chain employs TRBV7-9 and TRBJ2-7; TRBD1 agrees at 8 bases. CDR1 is SEHNR and CDR2 is FQNEAQ in the germline V gene (reference sequence). The CDR3 consists of 12 residues. CDR3 DNA sequence: TGTTCCAGCAGGGGGCTTACCTACGAGCAGTACTTC. It specifies CSSRGLTYEQYF.

The chain couples TRBV4-1 to TRBJ2-3; D is undetermined. The V end lost 8 bases, the J end lost 0 bases, and 21 bases lay between the germline ends. Germline values: CDR1 MGHRA, CDR2 YSYEKL. The CDR3 length is 17 residues. CDR3 sequence (DNA): TGCGCCAGCGATGAATTTGAGACTGGTTCTAGCACAGATACGCAGTATTTT. This encodes CASDEFETGSSTDTQYF.

This clone turned up a few times. V usage is TRBV4-2 and J usage is TRBJ2-7; 11 bases align to TRBD2. V shed 4 bases and J 5 bases; nucleotides not matched to a gene: 1. This CDR3 spans 13 amino acids. Germline V gene lookup returns CDR1 LGHNA and CDR2 YNFKEQ. The CDR3 DNA reads TGTGCCAGCAGCCCACTAGCGGGAGACGAGCAGTACTTC. Translating gives CASSPLAGDEQYF.

There are a few counts of this clone. This chain connects TRBV6-1 to TRBJ1-2, with D maybe TRBD1 (6 bases). Germline-derived CDR1 and CDR2 are MNHNS and SASEGT. This CDR3 comprises 14 residues. V was trimmed by 2 bases and J by 3 bases, leaving 10 bases between them. In nucleotides, the CDR3 is TGTGCCAGCAGTGAACGGGGGGCAGACTATGGCTACACCTTC. Translating it yields CASSERGADYGYTF.

This clone appeared a single time. The rearrangement uses TRBV9 and TRBJ2-1; TRBD1 might be the D (6 bases). V gave up 0 bases and J gave up 7 bases, with 14 bases separating them. CDR3 size: 15 residues. Germline CDR1 and CDR2: SGDLS and YYNGEE. The CDR3 region is CASSVVTGSQNEQFF. CDR3 bases: TGTGCCAGCAGCGTAGTCACAGGGTCCCAGAATGAGCAGTTCTTC.

This clone was seen just once. This chain connects TRBV5-5 to TRBJ2-7; possible D gene TRBD2, 5 bases. The CDR3 runs to 11 residues. V lost 7 bases and J 4 bases, leaving 9 bases between the germline ends. Looked up from germline, CDR1 is SGHKS and CDR2 is YYEKEE (reference sequence). The CDR3 sequence is CASWERYEQYF. CDR3 in DNA: TGTGCCAGCTGGGAGAGATACGAGCAGTACTTC.

The V call is TRBV19, the J call TRBJ2-7; 9 nucleotides match TRBD1. The CDR3 contains 15 residues. Trimming cost V 5 bases and J 2 bases; bases outside gene matches: 7. The germline CDR1 and CDR2 sequences are LNHDA and SQIVND (reference sequence). The CDR3 DNA sequence: TGTGCCAGTAGTCTTGGACAGGGGATTACCTACGAGCAGTACTTC. This encodes CASSLGQGITYEQYF. Full variable domain (rest looked up from reference TRBV19 and TRBJ2-7): DGGITQSPKYLFRKEGQNVTLSCEQNLNHDAMYWYRQDPGQGLRLIYYSQIVNDFQKGDIAEGYSVSREKKESFPLTVTSAQKNPTAFYLCASSLGQGITYEQYFGPGTRLTVT.

This chain connects TRBV19 to TRBJ2-5; TRBD2 aligns across 7 bases. With V trimmed by 0 bases and J by 1 base, 5 bases remained unmatched. CDR3 length: 16 residues. The germline gives CDR1 LNHDA, CDR2 SQIVND (reference sequence). CDR3 amino acids: CASSIDPSGPQETQYF. CDR3 sequence (DNA): TGTGCCAGTAGTATAGACCCTAGCGGACCCCAAGAGACCCAGTACTTC.

V usage is TRBV19 and J usage is TRBJ2-2; D unresolved. Trimming cost V 7 bases and J 1 base, with 7 bases left between them. Germline V gene sequence: CDR1 LNHDA, CDR2 SQIVND (reference sequence). The length of the CDR3 is 13 residues. CDR3 region: CASTEWNTGELFF. The CDR3 DNA sequence: TGTGCCAGTACCGAGTGGAACACCGGGGAGCTGTTTTTT.

V is TRBV7-7 and J is TRBJ2-2; no clear D. The CDR3 is 13 amino acids. Looked up from germline, CDR1 is SSHAT and CDR2 is FNYEAQ (reference sequence). V was trimmed by 2 bases and J by 5 bases, leaving 6 bases between them. The CDR3 sequence is CASSLLQTGELFF. As DNA, the CDR3 is TGTGCCAGCAGCTTACTACAGACCGGGGAGCTGTTTTTT. The entire variable domain, with the rest obtained from reference TRBV7-7 and TRBJ2-2, is as follows: GAGVSQSPRYKVTKRGQDVTLRCDPISSHATLYWYQQALGQGPEFLTYFNYEAQPDKSGLPSDRFSAERPEGSISTLTIQRTEQRDSAMYRCASSLLQTGELFFGEGSRLTVL.

This chain links TRBV10-2 with TRBJ1-1; D possibly corresponds to TRBD1 (5 bases). The CDR3 has 15 amino acids. Between the trimmed V and J ends, which lost 7 bases and 0 bases, there was a span of 15 bases. Germline assignment: CDR1 WSHSY and CDR2 SAAADI. The CDR3 region is CASKSQGPMNTEAFF. CDR3 sequence (DNA): TGCGCCAGCAAGAGTCAGGGCCCAATGAACACTGAAGCTTTCTTT.

The chain uses TRBV21-1 and TRBJ2-7; no check of the table's D call, TRBD2, against the DNA was made. TRBV21-1 is designated a pseudogene. The CDR3 has 13 amino acids. CDR3 residues: CASSSGGAYEQYF. In DNA, the CDR3 is TGTGCCAGCAGTAGCGGGGGGGCCTACGAGCAGTACTTC.